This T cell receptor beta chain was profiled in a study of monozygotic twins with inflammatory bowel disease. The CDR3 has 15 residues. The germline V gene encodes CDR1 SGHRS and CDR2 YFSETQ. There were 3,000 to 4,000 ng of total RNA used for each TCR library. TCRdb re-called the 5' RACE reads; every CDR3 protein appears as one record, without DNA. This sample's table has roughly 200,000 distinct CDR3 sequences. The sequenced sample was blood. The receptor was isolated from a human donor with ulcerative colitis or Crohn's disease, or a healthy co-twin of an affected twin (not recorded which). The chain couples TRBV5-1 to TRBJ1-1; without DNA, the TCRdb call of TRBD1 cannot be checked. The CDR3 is CASSSEGAVNTEAFF. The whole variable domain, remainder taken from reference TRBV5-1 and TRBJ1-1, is KAGVTQTPRYLIKTRGQQVTLSCSPISGHRSVSWYQQTPGQGLQFLFEYFSETQRNKGNFPGRFSGRQFSNSRSEMNVSTLELGDSALYLCASSSEGAVNTEAFFGQGTRLTVV.